Below are 9 T cell receptor beta chains sequenced from a single sample in a study of T cell changes during pregnancy in multiple sclerosis. Repertoires were generated with immunoSEQ multiplex PCR, while TCRdb's copy carries only in-frame clones and drops some. This repertoire shows 90,000 to 95,000 clones, under 95% found once; its top ten account for about 0.95%. This material consisted of peripheral blood, taken before pregnancy. The receptors stem from a female donor with multiple sclerosis, enrolled in a pregnancy study.

The rearrangement links TRBV5-1 to TRBJ2-7, with TRBD1 matching 9 bases. The CDR3 has 16 amino acids. Losses at the gene ends were 4 bases for V and 2 bases for J; bases not matched to a gene: 10. The germline CDR1 and CDR2 sequences are SGHRS and YFSETQ. The DNA of the CDR3 is TGCGCCAGCAGCCGTTCGACAGGGGGTTCAACCTACGAGCAGTACTTC. Its translation is CASSRSTGGSTYEQYF. The full variable domain, in which reference TRBV5-1 and TRBJ2-7 provide the parts outside the CDR3, is KAGVTQTPRYLIKTRGQQVTLSCSPISGHRSVSWYQQTPGQGLQFLFEYFSETQRNKGNFPGRFSGRQFSNSRSEMNVSTLELGDSALYLCASSRSTGGSTYEQYFGPGTRLTVT.

The chain uses TRBV18 and TRBJ2-3; no clear D gene. The CDR3 length is 13 residues. The V end lost 8 bases, the J end lost 0 bases, and 9 bases lay between the germline ends. CDR1 and CDR2 from the germline V gene are KGHSH and LQKENI. This chain's CDR3 is CASLVTSTDTQYF. The CDR3 region has the DNA TGTGCCAGCCTCGTTACTAGCACAGATACGCAGTATTTT.

The V gene is TRBV7-2, the J gene TRBJ1-1; possible D gene TRBD1, 5 bases. The CDR3 runs to 13 residues. CDR1 is SGHTA and CDR2 is FQGNSA in the germline V gene. V dropped 2 bases and J dropped 1 base, with 5 bases sitting between them. In DNA, the CDR3 is TGTGCCAGCAGCTTACAGGGGAACACTGAAGCTTTCTTT. Residues: CASSLQGNTEAFF. Combining the CDR3 with reference TRBV7-2 and TRBJ1-1 gives the whole variable domain GAGVSQSPSNKVTEKGKDVELRCDPISGHTALYWYRQSLGQGLEFLIYFQGNSAPDKSGLPSDRFSAERTGGSVSTLTIQRTQQEDSAVYLCASSLQGNTEAFFGQGTRLTVV.

V is TRBV27 and J is TRBJ2-5; the D gene is possibly TRBD2 (6 bases). The ends were cut back, 6 bases at V and 4 bases at J, with 21 bases in the middle. Germline-derived CDR1 and CDR2 are MNHEY and SMNVEV (reference sequence). This CDR3 is built from 16 residues. This chain's CDR3 is CASRRRFREERETQYF. The CDR3, as DNA: TGTGCCAGCAGGAGAAGGTTCAGGGAGGAAAGAGAGACCCAGTACTTC.

The chain combines TRBV25-1 with TRBJ1-4; 8 nucleotides match TRBD1. CDR1 and CDR2 (germline): MGHDK, SYGVNS. V shed 7 bases, J shed 7 bases, and the junction held 8 bases outside the gene matches. The CDR3 contains 14 residues. The CDR3 DNA reads TGTGCCAGCAAGGGACAGGTGGGGAGTGAAAAACTGTTTTTT. Protein: CASKGQVGSEKLFF.

The chain has TRBV18 and TRBJ2-1; 8 bases align to TRBD1. The CDR3 is 15 amino acids. V lost 6 bases to trimming and J lost 2 bases; unmatched junction nucleotides: 6. Germline lookup yields CDR1 KGHSH and CDR2 LQKENI. CDR3 region: CASSPQGATYNEQFF. The DNA for the CDR3 is TGTGCCAGCTCGCCTCAGGGGGCCACCTACAATGAGCAGTTCTTC.

This clone occurred a few times. J is TRBJ2-7 and V is TRBV5-4; D gene ambiguous. Germline V lookup: CDR1 SGHNT, CDR2 YYREEE (reference sequence). The CDR3 has 11 residues. Trimming removed 7 bases at V and 1 base at J, with 6 bases between. The CDR3 DNA reads TGTGCCAGCTCACAGTCCTACGAGCAGTACTTC. Encoded protein: CASSQSYEQYF. Based on the CDR3 plus reference TRBV5-4 and TRBJ2-7, the full variable domain is ETGVTQSPTHLIKTRGQQVTLRCSSQSGHNTVSWYQQALGQGPQFIFQYYREEENGRGNFPPRFSGLQFPNYSSELNVNALELDDSALYLCASSQSYEQYFGPGTRLTVT.

The genes are TRBV4-2 and TRBJ1-2, with 8 bases identical to TRBD1. Germline V lookup: CDR1 LGHNA, CDR2 YNFKEQ. Germline trimming cut 2 bases from V and 2 bases from J; bases unmatched to any gene: 7. CDR3 length equals 16 residues. The CDR3 bases are TGTGCCAGCAGCCAACCCGGACAGGGCTTCAACTATGGCTACACCTTC. This gives the protein CASSQPGQGFNYGYTF.

The rearrangement uses TRBV5-5 and TRBJ2-7; no firm D call. Deletions cut 1 base from V and 2 bases from J, with 16 bases between. The CDR3 loop spans 16 amino acids. CDR1 is SGHKS, CDR2 YYEKEE, per germline (reference sequence). The CDR3 loop reads CASSLSVGTLAYEQYF. The CDR3 region has the DNA TGTGCCAGCAGCTTGAGCGTCGGCACCCTGGCCTACGAGCAGTACTTC.